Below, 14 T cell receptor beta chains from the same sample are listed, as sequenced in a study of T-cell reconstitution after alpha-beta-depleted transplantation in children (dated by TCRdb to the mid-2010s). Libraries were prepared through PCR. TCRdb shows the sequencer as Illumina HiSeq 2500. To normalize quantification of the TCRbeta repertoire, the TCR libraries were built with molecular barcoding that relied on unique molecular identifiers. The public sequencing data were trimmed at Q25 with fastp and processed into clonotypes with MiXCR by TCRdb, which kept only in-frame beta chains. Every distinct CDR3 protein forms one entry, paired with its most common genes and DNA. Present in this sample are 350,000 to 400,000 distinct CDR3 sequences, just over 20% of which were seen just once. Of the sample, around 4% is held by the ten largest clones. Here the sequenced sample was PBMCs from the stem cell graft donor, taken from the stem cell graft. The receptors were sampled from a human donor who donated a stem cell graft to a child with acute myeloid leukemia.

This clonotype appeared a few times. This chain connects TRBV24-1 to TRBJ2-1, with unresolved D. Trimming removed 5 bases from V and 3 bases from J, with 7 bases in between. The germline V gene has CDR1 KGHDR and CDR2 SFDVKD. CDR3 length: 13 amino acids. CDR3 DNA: TGTGCCACCAGTGCTCGCCGCTACAATGAGCAGTTCTTC. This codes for CATSARRYNEQFF.

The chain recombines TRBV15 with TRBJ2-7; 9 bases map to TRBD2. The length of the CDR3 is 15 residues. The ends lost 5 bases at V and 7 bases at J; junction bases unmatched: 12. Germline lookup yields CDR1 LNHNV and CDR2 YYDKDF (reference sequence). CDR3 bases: TGTGCCACCAGCCTGAGGGGCGGGAGGGCTAGGGAGCAGTACTTC. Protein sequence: CATSLRGGRAREQYF.

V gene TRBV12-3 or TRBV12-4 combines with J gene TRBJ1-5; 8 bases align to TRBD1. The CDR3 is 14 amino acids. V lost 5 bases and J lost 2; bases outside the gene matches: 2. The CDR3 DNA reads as TGTGCCAGCAGTCGACAGGGGCGCAATCAGCCCCAGCATTTT. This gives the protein CASSRQGRNQPQHF.

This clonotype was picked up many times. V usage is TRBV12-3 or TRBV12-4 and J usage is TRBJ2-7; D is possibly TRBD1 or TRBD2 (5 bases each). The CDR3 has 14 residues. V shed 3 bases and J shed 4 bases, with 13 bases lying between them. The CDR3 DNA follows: TGTGCCAGCAGTTTCTCGGGACCGTATTACGAGCAGTACTTC. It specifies CASSFSGPYYEQYF.

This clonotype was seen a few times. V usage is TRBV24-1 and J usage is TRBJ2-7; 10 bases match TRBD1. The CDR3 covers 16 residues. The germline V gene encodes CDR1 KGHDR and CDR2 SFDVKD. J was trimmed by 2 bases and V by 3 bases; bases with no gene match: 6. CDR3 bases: TGTGCCACCAGTGATCCCCGGGGGACAGGGGCCTACGAGCAGTACTTC. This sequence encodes CATSDPRGTGAYEQYF.

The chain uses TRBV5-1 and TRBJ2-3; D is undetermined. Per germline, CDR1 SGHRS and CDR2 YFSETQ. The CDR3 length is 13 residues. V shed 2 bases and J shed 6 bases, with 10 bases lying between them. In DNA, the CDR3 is TGCGCCAGCAGCTTAAATACTCTGGATACGCAGTATTTT. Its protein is CASSLNTLDTQYF.

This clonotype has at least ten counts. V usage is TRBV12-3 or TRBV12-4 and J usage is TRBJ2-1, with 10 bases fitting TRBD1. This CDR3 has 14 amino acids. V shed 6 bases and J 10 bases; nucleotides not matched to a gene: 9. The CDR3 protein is CASRTRDRGSEQFF. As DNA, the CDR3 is TGTGCCAGCAGGACCCGGGACAGGGGATCCGAGCAGTTCTTC.

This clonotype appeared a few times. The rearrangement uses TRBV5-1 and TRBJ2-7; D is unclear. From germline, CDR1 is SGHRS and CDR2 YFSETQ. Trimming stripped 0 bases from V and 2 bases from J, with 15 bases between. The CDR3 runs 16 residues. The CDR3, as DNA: TGCGCCAGCAGCTTGGCCAGCCCCGTCACCACCTACGAGCAGTACTTC. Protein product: CASSLASPVTTYEQYF.

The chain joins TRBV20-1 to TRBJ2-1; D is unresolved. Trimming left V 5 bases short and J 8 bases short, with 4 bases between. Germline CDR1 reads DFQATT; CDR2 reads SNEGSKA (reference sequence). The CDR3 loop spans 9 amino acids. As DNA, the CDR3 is TGCAGTGCTGGCTATGAGCAGTTCTTC. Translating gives CSAGYEQFF.

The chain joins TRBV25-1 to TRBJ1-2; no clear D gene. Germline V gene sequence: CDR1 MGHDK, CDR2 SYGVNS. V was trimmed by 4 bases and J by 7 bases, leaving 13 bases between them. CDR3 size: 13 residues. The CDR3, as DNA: TGTGCCAGCAGTGGGCCGGGTCGCTCTGGCTACACCTTC. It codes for CASSGPGRSGYTF.

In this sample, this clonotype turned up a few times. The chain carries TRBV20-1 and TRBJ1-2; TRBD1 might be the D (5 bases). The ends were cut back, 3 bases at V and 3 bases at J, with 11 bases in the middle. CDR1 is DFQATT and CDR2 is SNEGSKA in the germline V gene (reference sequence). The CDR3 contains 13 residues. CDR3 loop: CSARQGMDYGYTF. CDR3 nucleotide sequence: TGCAGTGCTAGGCAGGGAATGGACTATGGCTACACCTTC.

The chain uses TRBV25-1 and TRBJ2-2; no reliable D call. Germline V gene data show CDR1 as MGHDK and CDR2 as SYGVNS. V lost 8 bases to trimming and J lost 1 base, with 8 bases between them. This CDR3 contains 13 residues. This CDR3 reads CASAAGNTGELFF. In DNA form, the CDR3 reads TGTGCCAGCGCGGCAGGGAACACCGGGGAGCTGTTTTTT.

CDR3 sequence (DNA): TGCAGCGTTCACCCGACAGGGTCCAGAGAGACCCAGTACTTC. Translated: CSVHPTGSRETQYF. This rearrangement joins TRBV29-1 to TRBJ2-5; 7 bases align to TRBD1. Losses at the gene ends were 5 bases for V and 4 bases for J; bases not matched to a gene: 10. The germline gives CDR1 SQVTM, CDR2 ANQGSEA. This CDR3 is built from 14 residues. Combining the CDR3 with reference TRBV29-1 and TRBJ2-5 gives the whole variable domain SAVISQKPSRDICQRGTSLTIQCQVDSQVTMMFWYRQQPGQSLTLIATANQGSEATYESGFVIDKFPISRPNLTFSTLTVSNMSPEDSSIYLCSVHPTGSRETQYFGPGTRLLVL.

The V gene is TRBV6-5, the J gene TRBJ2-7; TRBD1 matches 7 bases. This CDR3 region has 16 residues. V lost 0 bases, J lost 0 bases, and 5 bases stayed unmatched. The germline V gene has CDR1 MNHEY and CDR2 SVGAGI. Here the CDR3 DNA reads TGTGCCAGCAGTTACTCTAGACAGGGATTCTCCTACGAGCAGTACTTC. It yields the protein CASSYSRQGFSYEQYF.